Shown below are 18 T cell receptor beta chains from a single sample sequenced in a study of type 1 regulatory T cells. These receptors lack a known antigen. Each CDR3 protein is one row after TCRdb ran MiXCR on the reads. The sample has 24,000 or so distinct CDR3 sequences; around half are singletons. The sequenced sample was cultured T cells, either the whole culture or a sorted T cell fraction (not recorded which). Receptors originate from a human donor in good health.

The chain recombines TRBV19 with TRBJ1-2; no firm D call. The V gene's germline CDR1 is LNHDA and CDR2 SQIVND (reference sequence). Trimming removed 3 bases from V and 11 bases from J, with 22 bases in between. This CDR3 has 15 amino acids. The CDR3 is CASSITGGQQPGYTF. CDR3 in DNA: TGTGCCAGTAGTATCACGGGAGGGCAGCAACCTGGGTACACCTTC.

This clonotype was counted between two and nine times. V usage is TRBV19 and J usage is TRBJ2-2; TRBD1 is a possible D gene (5 bases). Trimming pared 2 bases from V and 6 bases from J, leaving 10 bases between. The CDR3 sequence is 14 residues long. Germline V gene lookup returns CDR1 LNHDA and CDR2 SQIVND (reference sequence). CDR3 protein: CASSILPRAGELFF. CDR3 nucleotide sequence: TGTGCCAGTAGTATACTACCCAGGGCCGGGGAGCTGTTTTTT.

As regards this clonotype: A much larger clone is a single base away; this may be a read error. The chain has TRBV12-3 or TRBV12-4 and TRBJ2-5; D is unresolved. Trimming left V 7 bases short and J 2 bases short, with 5 bases between. CDR3 length: 11 residues. The CDR3 sequence: CASNLQETQYF. The CDR3 nucleotides read TGTGCCAGCAACCTTCAAGAGACCCAGTACTTC.

By sample fraction, this clonotype is medium-sized (0.01 to 0.1%). The gene calls are TRBV12-3 or TRBV12-4 and TRBJ1-2; tentatively, D is TRBD1 (6 bases). Trimming removed 6 bases from V and 8 bases from J, with 16 bases in between. The CDR3 is made up of 13 amino acids. The CDR3, as DNA: TGTGCCAGCAGCGTACAGGGAATCAACGGCTACACCTTC. Translation gives CASSVQGINGYTF.

The chain has TRBV6-6 and TRBJ1-1; 7 positions match TRBD1. V shed 6 bases and J 1 base; nucleotides not matched to a gene: 5. This CDR3 is 14 amino acids long. Germline CDR1 MNHNY, CDR2 SVGAGI (reference sequence). CDR3 sequence: CASRYRGTNTEAFF. Written as DNA, the CDR3 is TGTGCCAGCAGATACAGGGGTACGAACACTGAAGCTTTCTTT.

This clonotype was seen only a few times. The chain carries TRBV12-3 or TRBV12-4 and TRBJ1-1; TRBD1 agrees at 12 bases. Trimming removed 3 bases from V and 0 bases from J; junction bases left unmatched: 11. There are 19 residues in the CDR3. The CDR3 region is CASSFAPGQGAGMNTEAFF. In nucleotides, the CDR3 is TGTGCCAGCAGTTTTGCGCCGGGACAGGGGGCAGGTATGAACACTGAAGCTTTCTTT.

This chain joins TRBV14 and TRBJ2-7, with 9 bases that match TRBD1. Germline lookup yields CDR1 SGHDN and CDR2 FVKESK. The junction had 6 bases not matched to a gene; V was cut back by 3 bases and J by 12 bases. This CDR3 is 12 amino acids long. In DNA, the CDR3 is TGTGCCAGCAGCCATGACAGGGGGATTACGTACTTC. It specifies CASSHDRGITYF.

This clonotype has a handful of counts. The chain combines TRBV12-3 or TRBV12-4 with TRBJ1-2; D is unclear. Trimming removed 4 bases from V and 7 bases from J, with 13 bases in between. This CDR3 is 13 amino acids long. CDR3 protein: CASSSTRWGGYTF. The CDR3 DNA sequence: TGTGCCAGCAGTTCAACCCGGTGGGGTGGCTACACCTTC.

The rearrangement links TRBV6-6 to TRBJ2-7; 9 bases match TRBD2. The V gene end was trimmed by 7 bases and the J gene end by 8 bases; junction bases not matched to a gene: 12. The germline V gene has CDR1 MNHNY and CDR2 SVGAGI (reference sequence). The CDR3 has 14 residues. Here the CDR3 DNA reads TGTGCCAGCACCGAGGCTGCGGGGGGGCCTAAGCAGTACTTC. This gives the protein CASTEAAGGPKQYF.

The J gene is TRBJ1-5, the V gene TRBV16, with 7 positions matching TRBD1. The trim removed 4 bases at V and 7 bases at J, leaving 10 bases unmatched. Germline values: CDR1 KGHSY, CDR2 FQNENV. CDR3 size: 15 residues. CDR3 bases: TGTGCCAGCAGCCCCTCACAGGGGTTACTACAGCCCCAGCATTTT. This translates into CASSPSQGLLQPQHF.

This clonotype has just a few counts. The CDR3 sequence is CASRQDSISYEQYF. CDR3 sequence (DNA): TGTGCCAGCCGACAGGATTCCATCTCCTACGAGCAGTACTTC. The V gene is TRBV6-6, the J gene TRBJ2-7, with D perhaps TRBD1 (6 bases). CDR3 length: 14 residues. The germline V gene encodes CDR1 MNHNY and CDR2 SVGAGI (reference sequence). V was cut by 8 bases and J by 0 bases, with 14 bases left in between.

J is TRBJ2-3 and V is TRBV19; the D gene is possibly TRBD1 (7 bases). Germline V gene sequence: CDR1 LNHDA, CDR2 SQIVND (reference sequence). This CDR3 is built from 16 residues. Trimming took 3 bases from V and 2 from J, leaving 15 bases between them. CDR3 DNA: TGTGCCAGTAGTATGAGGGCAGGGGGGTACACAGATACGCAGTATTTT. Translation gives CASSMRAGGYTDTQYF.

The rearrangement joins TRBV18 to TRBJ1-2; 7 bases are a match to TRBD1. With V trimmed by 2 bases and J by 3 bases, 3 bases remained unmatched. Germline V gene sequence: CDR1 KGHSH, CDR2 LQKENI. The CDR3 totals 14 residues. The CDR3 coding sequence is TGTGCCAGCTCACCAAACAGGGGCGACTATGGCTACACCTTC. Translated: CASSPNRGDYGYTF. Full variable domain (rest looked up from reference TRBV18 and TRBJ1-2): NAGVMQNPRHLVRRRGQEARLRCSPMKGHSHVYWYRQLPEEGLKFMVYLQKENIIDESGMPKERFSAEFPKEGPSILRIQQVVRGDSAAYFCASSPNRGDYGYTFGSGTRLTVV.

This clonotype has a handful of counts. The V and J genes are TRBV11-3 and TRBJ2-3, with TRBD1 as a possible D gene (6 bases). The CDR3 sequence is 16 residues long. Germline V gene lookup returns CDR1 SGHNT and CDR2 YENEEA. Deletions cut 2 bases from V and 1 base from J, with 13 bases between. Written as DNA, the CDR3 is TGTGCCAGCAGCTTAAATTCAGGGGCTGGCACAGATACGCAGTATTTT. Its translation: CASSLNSGAGTDTQYF.

This clonotype was detected many times. The J gene is TRBJ2-5, the V gene TRBV2; a possible D gene is TRBD1 (5 bases). From germline, CDR1 is SNHLY and CDR2 FYNNEI. V lost 6 bases to trimming and J lost 5 bases, with 16 bases between them. CDR3 length: 14 residues. The CDR3: CASRVLQGGETQYF. CDR3 coding DNA: TGTGCCAGCAGAGTACTCCAGGGTGGGGAGACCCAGTACTTC.

The chain combines TRBV5-4 with TRBJ2-7, with D tentatively TRBD1 (6 bases). Germline V gives CDR1 SGHNT, CDR2 YYREEE (reference sequence). With 1 base removed from V and 3 bases from J, the gap between germline ends came to 8 bases. The CDR3 spans 13 residues. The DNA of the CDR3 is TGTGCCAGCAGCTTGAACAGGGACTACGAGCAGTACTTC. Amino acids: CASSLNRDYEQYF.

This clonotype was observed once. One end of the junction fails to match germline, which may point to a read error. J is TRBJ1-5 and V is TRBV12-5; D ambiguous. The CDR3 covers 15 residues. CDR1 and CDR2 (germline): LGHNT, FRNRAP. CDR3 sequence: CASDLGYGGNQPQHF. The CDR3 region has the DNA TGTGCTAGTGATTTGGGGTATGGGGGCAATCAGCCCCAGCATTTT.

This clonotype was picked up many times. The chain couples TRBV7-3 to TRBJ2-1, with 7 positions matching TRBD2. With V trimmed by 3 bases and J by 7 bases, 3 bases remained unmatched. This CDR3 contains 13 residues. CDR1 and CDR2 from the germline V gene are SGHTA and FQGTGA. CDR3 sequence (DNA): TGTGCCAGCAGCTTGACTAGCCTGAATGAGCAGTTCTTC. Translated, it gives CASSLTSLNEQFF.